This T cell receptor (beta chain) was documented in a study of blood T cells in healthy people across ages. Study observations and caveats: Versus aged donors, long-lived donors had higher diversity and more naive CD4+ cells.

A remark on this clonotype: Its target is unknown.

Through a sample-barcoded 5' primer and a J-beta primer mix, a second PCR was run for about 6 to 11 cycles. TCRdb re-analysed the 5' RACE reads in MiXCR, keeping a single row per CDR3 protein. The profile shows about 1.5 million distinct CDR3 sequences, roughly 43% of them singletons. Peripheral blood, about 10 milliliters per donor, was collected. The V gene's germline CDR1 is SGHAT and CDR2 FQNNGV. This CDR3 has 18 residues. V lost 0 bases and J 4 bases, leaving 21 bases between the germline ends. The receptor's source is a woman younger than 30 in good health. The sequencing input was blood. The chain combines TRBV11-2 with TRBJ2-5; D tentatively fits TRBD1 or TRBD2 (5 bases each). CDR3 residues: CASSLDQNEGPAGETQYF. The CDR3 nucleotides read TGTGCCAGCAGCTTAGATCAGAATGAGGGACCGGCGGGAGAGACCCAGTACTTC.